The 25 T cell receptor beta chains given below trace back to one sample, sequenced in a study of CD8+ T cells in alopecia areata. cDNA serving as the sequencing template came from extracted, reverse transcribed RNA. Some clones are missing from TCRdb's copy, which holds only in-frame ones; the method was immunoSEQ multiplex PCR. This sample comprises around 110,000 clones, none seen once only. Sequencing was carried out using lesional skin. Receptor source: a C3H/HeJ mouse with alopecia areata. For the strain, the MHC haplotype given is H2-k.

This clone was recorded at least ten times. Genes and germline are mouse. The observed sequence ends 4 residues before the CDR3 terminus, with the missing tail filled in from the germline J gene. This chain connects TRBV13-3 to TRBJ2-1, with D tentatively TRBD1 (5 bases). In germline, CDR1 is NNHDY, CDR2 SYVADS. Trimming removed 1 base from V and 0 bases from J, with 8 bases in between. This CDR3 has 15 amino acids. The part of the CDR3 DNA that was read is TGTGCCAGCAGTGATTCAGGGAATAACTATGCT. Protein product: CASSDSGNNYA. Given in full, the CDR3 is CASSDSGNNYAEQFF.

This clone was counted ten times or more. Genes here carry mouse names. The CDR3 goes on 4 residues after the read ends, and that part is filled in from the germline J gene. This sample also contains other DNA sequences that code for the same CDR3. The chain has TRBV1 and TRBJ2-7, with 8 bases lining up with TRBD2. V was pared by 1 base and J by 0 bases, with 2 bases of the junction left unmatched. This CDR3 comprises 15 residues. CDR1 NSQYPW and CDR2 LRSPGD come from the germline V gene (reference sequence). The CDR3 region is CTCSAGLGSSYEQYF. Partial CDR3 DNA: TGCACCTGCAGTGCAGGACTGGGGTCCTCCTAT. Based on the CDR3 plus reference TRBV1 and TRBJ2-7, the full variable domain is VTLLEQNPRWRLVPRGQAVNLRCILKNSQYPWMSWYQQDLQKQLQWLFTLRSPGDKEVKSLPGADYLATRVTDTELRLQVANMSQGRTLYCTCSAGLGSSYEQYFGPGTRLTVL.

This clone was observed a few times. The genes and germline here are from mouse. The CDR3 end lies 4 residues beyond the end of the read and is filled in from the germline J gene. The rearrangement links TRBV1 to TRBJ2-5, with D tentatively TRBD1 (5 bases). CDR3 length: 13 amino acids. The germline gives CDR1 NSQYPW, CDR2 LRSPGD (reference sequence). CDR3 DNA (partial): TGCACCTGCAGTGCCAGGGAGGGGGAC. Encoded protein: CTCSAREGD. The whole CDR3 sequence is CTCSAREGDTQYF.

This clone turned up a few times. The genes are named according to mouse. The DNA read from the CDR3 is TGTGCCTGGAGTCCAACAAACTCC. Translating gives CAWSPTNS. The whole CDR3 is CAWSPTNSDYTF. The chain links TRBV31 to TRBJ1-2; the D is unclear. The read halts 4 residues ahead of the CDR3 end, with the missing end drawn from the germline J gene. The CDR3 is made up of 12 amino acids. Germline V lookup: CDR1 GKSSPN, CDR2 SITVG. With 1 base removed from V and 0 bases from J, the gap between germline ends came to 3 bases.

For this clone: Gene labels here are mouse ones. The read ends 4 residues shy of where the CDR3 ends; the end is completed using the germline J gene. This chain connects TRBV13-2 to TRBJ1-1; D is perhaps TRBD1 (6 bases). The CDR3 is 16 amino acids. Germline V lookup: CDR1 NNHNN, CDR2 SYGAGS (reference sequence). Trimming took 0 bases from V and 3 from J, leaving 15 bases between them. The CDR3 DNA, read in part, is TGTGCCAGCGGTGATGCAGAACAGGGAAGACACACA. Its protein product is CASGDAEQGRHT. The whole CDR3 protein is CASGDAEQGRHTEVFF.

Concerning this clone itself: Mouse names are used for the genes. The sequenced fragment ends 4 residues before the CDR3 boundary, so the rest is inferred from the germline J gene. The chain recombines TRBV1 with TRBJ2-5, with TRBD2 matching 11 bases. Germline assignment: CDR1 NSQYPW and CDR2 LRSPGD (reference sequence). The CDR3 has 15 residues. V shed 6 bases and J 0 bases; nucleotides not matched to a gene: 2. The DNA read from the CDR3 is TGCACCTGCAGGGGACTGGGGGCCAACCAAGAC. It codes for CTCRGLGANQD. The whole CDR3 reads CTCRGLGANQDTQYF.

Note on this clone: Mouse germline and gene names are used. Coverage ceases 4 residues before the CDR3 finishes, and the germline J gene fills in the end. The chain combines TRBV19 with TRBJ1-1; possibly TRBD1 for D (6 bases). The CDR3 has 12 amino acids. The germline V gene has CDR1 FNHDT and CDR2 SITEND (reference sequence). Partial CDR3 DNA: TGTGCCAGCAGTTCACAGGGACCA. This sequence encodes CASSSQGP. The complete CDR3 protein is CASSSQGPEVFF.

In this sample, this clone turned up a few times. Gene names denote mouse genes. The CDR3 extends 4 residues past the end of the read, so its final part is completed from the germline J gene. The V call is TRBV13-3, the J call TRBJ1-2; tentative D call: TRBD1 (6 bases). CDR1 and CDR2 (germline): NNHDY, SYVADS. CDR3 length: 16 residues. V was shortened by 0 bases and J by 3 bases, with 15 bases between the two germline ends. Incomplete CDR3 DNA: TGTGCCAGCAGTGATGCACCAGGGGAGGGGGACTCC. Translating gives CASSDAPGEGDS. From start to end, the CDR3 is CASSDAPGEGDSDYTF.

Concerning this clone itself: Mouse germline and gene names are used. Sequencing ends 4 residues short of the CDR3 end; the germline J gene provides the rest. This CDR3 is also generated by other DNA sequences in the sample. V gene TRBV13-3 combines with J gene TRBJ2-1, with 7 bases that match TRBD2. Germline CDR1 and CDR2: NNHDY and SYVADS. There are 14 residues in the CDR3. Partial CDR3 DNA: TGTGCCAGCAGTGATTGGGGGGTGGGGGCT. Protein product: CASSDWGVGA. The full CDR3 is CASSDWGVGAEQFF.

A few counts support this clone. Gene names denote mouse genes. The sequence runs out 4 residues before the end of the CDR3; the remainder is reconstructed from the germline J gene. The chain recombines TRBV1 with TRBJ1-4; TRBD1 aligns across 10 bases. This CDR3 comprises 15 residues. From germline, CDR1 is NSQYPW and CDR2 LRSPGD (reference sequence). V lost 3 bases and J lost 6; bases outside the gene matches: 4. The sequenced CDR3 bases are TGCACCTGCAGTGCGCTGACAGGGGGCGACGAA. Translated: CTCSALTGGDE. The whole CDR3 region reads CTCSALTGGDERLFF.

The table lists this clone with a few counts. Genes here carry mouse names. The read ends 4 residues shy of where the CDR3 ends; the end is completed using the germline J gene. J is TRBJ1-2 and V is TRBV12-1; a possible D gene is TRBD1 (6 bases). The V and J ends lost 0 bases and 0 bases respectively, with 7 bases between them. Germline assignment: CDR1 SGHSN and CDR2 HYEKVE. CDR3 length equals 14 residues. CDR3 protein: CASSLDRTNSDYTF. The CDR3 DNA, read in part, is TGTGCCAGCTCTCTCGACAGGACAAACTCC.

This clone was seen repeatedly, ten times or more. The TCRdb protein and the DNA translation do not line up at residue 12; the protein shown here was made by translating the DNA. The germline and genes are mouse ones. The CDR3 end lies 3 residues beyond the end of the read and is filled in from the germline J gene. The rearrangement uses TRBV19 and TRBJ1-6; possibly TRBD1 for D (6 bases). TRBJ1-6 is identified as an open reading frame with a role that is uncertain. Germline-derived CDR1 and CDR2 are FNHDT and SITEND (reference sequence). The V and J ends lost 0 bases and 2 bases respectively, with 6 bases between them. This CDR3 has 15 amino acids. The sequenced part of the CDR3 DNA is TGTGCCAGCAGTATAGGGACAGCCTATAATTCGCCC. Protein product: CASSIGTAYNSP. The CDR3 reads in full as CASSIGTAYNSPLYF.

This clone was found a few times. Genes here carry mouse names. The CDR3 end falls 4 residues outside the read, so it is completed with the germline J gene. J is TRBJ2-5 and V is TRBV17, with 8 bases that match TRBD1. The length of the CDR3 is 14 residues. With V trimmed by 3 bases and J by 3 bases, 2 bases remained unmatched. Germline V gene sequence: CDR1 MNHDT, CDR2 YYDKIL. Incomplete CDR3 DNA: TGTGCTAGCAGTAGGACAGGGGTACAAGAC. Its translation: CASSRTGVQD. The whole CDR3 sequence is CASSRTGVQDTQYF.

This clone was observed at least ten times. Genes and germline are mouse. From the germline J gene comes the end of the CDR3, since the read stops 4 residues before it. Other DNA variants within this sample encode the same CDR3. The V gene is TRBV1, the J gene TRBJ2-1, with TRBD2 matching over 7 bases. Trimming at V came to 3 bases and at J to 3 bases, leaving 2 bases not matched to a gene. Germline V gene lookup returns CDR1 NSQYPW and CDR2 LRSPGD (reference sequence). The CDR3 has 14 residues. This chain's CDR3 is CTCSAPGGYAEQFF. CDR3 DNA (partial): TGCACCTGCAGTGCCCCTGGGGGCTATGCT.

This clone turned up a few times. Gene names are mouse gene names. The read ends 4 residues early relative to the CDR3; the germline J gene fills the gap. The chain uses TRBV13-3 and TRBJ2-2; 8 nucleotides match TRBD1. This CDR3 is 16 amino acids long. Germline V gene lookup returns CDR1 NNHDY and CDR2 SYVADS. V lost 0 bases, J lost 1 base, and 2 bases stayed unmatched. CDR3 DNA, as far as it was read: TGTGCCAGCAGTGATGCACAGGGGGGAAACACCGGG. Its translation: CASSDAQGGNTG. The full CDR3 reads CASSDAQGGNTGQLYF.

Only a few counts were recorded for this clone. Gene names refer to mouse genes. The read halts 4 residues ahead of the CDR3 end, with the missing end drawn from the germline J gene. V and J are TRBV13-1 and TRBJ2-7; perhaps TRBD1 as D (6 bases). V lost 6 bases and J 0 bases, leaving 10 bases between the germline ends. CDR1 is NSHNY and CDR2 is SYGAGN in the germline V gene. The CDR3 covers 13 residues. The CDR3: CASKGQNSYEQYF. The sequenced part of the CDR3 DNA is TGTGCCAGCAAGGGACAAAACTCCTAT.

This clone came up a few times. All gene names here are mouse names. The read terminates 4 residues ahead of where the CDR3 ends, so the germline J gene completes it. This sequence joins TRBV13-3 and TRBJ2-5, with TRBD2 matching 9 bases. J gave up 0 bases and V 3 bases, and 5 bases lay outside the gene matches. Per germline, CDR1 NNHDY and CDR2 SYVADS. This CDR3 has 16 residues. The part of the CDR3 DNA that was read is TGTGCCAGCAGTGGACTGGGGGAACTCAACCAAGAC. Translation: CASSGLGELNQD. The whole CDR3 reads CASSGLGELNQDTQYF.

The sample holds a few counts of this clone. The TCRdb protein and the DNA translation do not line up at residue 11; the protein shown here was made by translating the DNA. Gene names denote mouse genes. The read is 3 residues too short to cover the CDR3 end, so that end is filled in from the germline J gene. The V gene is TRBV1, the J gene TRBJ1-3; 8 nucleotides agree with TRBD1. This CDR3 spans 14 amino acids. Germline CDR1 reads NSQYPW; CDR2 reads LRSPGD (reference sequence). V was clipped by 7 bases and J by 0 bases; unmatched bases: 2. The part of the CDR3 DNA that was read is TGCACCTGCAACAGGGGGGTTTCTGGAAATACG. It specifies CTCNRGVSGNT. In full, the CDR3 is CTCNRGVSGNTLYF. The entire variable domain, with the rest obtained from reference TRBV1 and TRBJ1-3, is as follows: VTLLEQNPRWRLVPRGQAVNLRCILKNSQYPWMSWYQQDLQKQLQWLFTLRSPGDKEVKSLPGADYLATRVTDTELRLQVANMSQGRTLYCTCNRGVSGNTLYFGEGSRLIVV.

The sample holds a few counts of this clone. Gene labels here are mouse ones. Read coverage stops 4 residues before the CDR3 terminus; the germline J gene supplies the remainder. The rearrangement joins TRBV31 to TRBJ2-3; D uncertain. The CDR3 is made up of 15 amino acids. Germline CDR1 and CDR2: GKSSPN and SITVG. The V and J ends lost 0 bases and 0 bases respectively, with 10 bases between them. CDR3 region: CAWSLKGTSAETLYF. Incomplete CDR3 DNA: TGTGCCTGGAGTCTAAAGGGTACTAGTGCAGAA.

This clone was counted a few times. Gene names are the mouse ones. CDR3 DNA (partial): TGTGCCAGCGGTGATGTGACTGGGCCTGCT. This translates into CASGDVTGPA. The CDR3 reads in full as CASGDVTGPAEQFF. The V and J genes are TRBV13-2 and TRBJ2-1, with 7 bases that match TRBD2. The read terminates 4 residues before the CDR3 end, so the remaining end is supplied by the germline J gene. V trimming: 0 bases; J trimming: 6 bases; junction bases outside the gene matches: 3. The V gene's germline CDR1 is NNHNN and CDR2 SYGAGS (reference sequence). The CDR3 contains 14 residues.

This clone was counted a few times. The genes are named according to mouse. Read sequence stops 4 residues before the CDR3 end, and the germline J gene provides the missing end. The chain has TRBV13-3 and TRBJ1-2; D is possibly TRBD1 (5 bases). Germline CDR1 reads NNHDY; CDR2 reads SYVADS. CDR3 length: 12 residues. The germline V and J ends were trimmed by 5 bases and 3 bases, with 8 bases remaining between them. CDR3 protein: CASRQTDSDYTF. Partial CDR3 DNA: TGTGCCAGCAGACAGACAGACTCC.

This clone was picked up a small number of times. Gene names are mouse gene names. CDR3 DNA, as far as it was read: TGTGCCAGCAGTGCCGGGACAGGGCTCGAA. It is translated as CASSAGTGLE. The whole CDR3 sequence reads CASSAGTGLERLFF. The chain links TRBV19 to TRBJ1-4; 9 bases align to TRBD1. The read stops 4 residues short of the end of the CDR3; the missing end is completed from the germline J gene. CDR1 is FNHDT, CDR2 SITEND, per germline (reference sequence). The CDR3 has 14 residues.

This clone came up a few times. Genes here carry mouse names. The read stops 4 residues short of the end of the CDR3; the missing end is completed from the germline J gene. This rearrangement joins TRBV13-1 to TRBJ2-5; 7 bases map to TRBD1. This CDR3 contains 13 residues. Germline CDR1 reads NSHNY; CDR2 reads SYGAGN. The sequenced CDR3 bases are TGTGCCAGCAAAACCGGGACAGAAGAC. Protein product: CASKTGTED. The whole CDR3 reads CASKTGTEDTQYF.

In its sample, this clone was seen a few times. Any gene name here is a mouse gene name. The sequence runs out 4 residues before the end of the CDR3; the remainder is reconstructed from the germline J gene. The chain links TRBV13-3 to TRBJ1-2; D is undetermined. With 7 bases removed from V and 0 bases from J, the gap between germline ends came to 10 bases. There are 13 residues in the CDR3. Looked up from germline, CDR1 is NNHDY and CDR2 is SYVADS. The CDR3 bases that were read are TGTGCCAGCCGGCCAACTGCAAACTCC. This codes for CASRPTANS. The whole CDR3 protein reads CASRPTANSDYTF.

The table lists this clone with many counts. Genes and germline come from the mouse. CDR3 in amino acids: CASSDPPTGGSNERLFF. The DNA read from the CDR3 is TGTGCCAGCAGTGACCCCCCCACAGGGGGCTCCAACGAA. V is TRBV13-3 and J is TRBJ1-4; 9 positions match TRBD1. Read coverage stops 4 residues before the CDR3 terminus; the germline J gene supplies the remainder. Trimming at V came to 2 bases and at J to 2 bases, leaving 7 bases not matched to a gene. The germline CDR1 and CDR2 sequences are NNHDY and SYVADS. The CDR3 has 17 amino acids.